The 25 T cell receptor beta chains in this list originate from one sample, sequenced in a study of blood T cell repertoires in COVID-19. TCRdb keeps only in-frame clones here, not all; method: immunoSEQ multiplex PCR. The sample includes approximately 270,000 clones, about nine tenths seen only once; the top ten take around 2%. The sequencing input was peripheral blood. These receptors were collected from a man aged 50 or older with acute or convalescent COVID-19.

The chain couples TRBV7-9 to TRBJ2-3; TRBD2 agrees at 11 bases. Trimming at V came to 4 bases and at J to 4 bases, leaving 7 bases not matched to a gene. CDR3 length: 16 residues. The germline CDR1 and CDR2 sequences are SEHNR and FQNEAQ (reference sequence). CDR3 protein: CASSSGTSGWADTQYF. The CDR3 DNA is TGTGCCAGCAGCTCGGGGACTAGCGGTTGGGCAGATACGCAGTATTTT.

This rearrangement joins TRBV18 to TRBJ2-3, with D perhaps matching TRBD2 (6 bases). This CDR3 contains 17 residues. V lost 3 bases, J lost 3 bases, and 19 bases lay in between. Germline loops: CDR1 KGHSH, CDR2 LQKENI. CDR3 residues: CASSPASAGGRTDTQYF. The CDR3 DNA reads TGTGCCAGCTCACCCGCTTCGGCCGGGGGTAGAACAGATACGCAGTATTTT.

The V and J genes are TRBV9 and TRBJ1-2; 7 nucleotides align to TRBD1. V shed 3 bases and J 2 bases; nucleotides not matched to a gene: 1. CDR3 length: 13 amino acids. Germline lookup yields CDR1 SGDLS and CDR2 YYNGEE. CDR3 DNA sequence: TGTGCCAGCAGCGCACAGGGGAACTATGGCTACACCTTC. Its translation is CASSAQGNYGYTF. The full variable domain, rest sourced from reference TRBV9 and TRBJ1-2, is DSGVTQTPKHLITATGQRVTLRCSPRSGDLSVYWYQQSLDQGLQFLIQYYNGEERAKGNILERFSAQQFPDLHSELNLSSLELGDSALYFCASSAQGNYGYTFGSGTRLTVV.

The rearrangement joins TRBV4-2 to TRBJ1-1; no clear D gene. The CDR3 is 14 residues long. Trimming took off 0 bases at V and 10 bases at J, with 15 bases between the two ends. Germline V lookup: CDR1 LGHNA, CDR2 YNFKEQ. The CDR3 nucleotides are TGTGCCAGCAGCCAAGATAGAGTCCCACCCCGAGCTTTCTTT. This gives the protein CASSQDRVPPRAFF.

Written as DNA, the CDR3 is TGTGCCAGCAGTTTAGCCCCTCTGACAGGCCGCGGCTACACCTTC. This gives the protein CASSLAPLTGRGYTF. The genes are TRBV27 and TRBJ1-2, with a weak D call TRBD1 (6 bases). CDR3 length equals 15 residues. The V end lost 2 bases, the J end lost 8 bases, and 18 bases lay between the germline ends. Germline V lookup: CDR1 MNHEY, CDR2 SMNVEV (reference sequence).

The gene calls are TRBV7-8 and TRBJ2-7; unclear D gene. There are 11 residues in the CDR3. Trimming took off 5 bases at V and 2 bases at J, with 4 bases between the two ends. CDR1 is SGHVS, CDR2 FQNEAQ, per germline. The CDR3 sequence: CASSHTYEQYF. The CDR3 coding sequence is TGTGCCAGCAGCCACACCTACGAGCAGTACTTC.

The CDR3 coding sequence is TGCAGCGTTGTCACAGTTGGATTGAACACTGAAGCTTTCTTT. Protein product: CSVVTVGLNTEAFF. The genes are TRBV29-1 and TRBJ1-1; D remains unclear. V lost 4 bases and J 0 bases, leaving 12 bases between the germline ends. The CDR3 loop spans 14 amino acids. Germline V gene data show CDR1 as SQVTM and CDR2 as ANQGSEA.

The J gene is TRBJ1-1, the V gene TRBV25-1; TRBD1 might be the D (6 bases). CDR3 size: 13 residues. Trimming shortened V by 2 bases and J by 6 bases, and 10 bases separated the two germline ends. From germline, CDR1 is MGHDK and CDR2 SYGVNS. The CDR3 protein is CASSEPGQPEAFF. The CDR3 DNA is TGTGCCAGCAGTGAACCCGGACAGCCTGAAGCTTTCTTT. The full variable domain, its missing parts supplied by reference TRBV25-1 and TRBJ1-1, is EADIYQTPRYLVIGTGKKITLECSQTMGHDKMYWYQQDPGMELHLIHYSYGVNSTEKGDLSSESTVSRIRTEHFPLTLESARPSHTSQYLCASSEPGQPEAFFGQGTRLTVV.

The rearrangement uses TRBV28 and TRBJ2-5; D possibly corresponds to TRBD2 (5 bases). V was pared by 5 bases and J by 5 bases, with 12 bases between. The CDR3 length is 13 residues. Germline V gene lookup returns CDR1 MDHEN and CDR2 SYDVKM. The CDR3 nucleotides are TGTGCCAGCAGTGATCCGGGGAAGGAGACCCAGTACTTC. It encodes CASSDPGKETQYF.

In its sample, this clone was seen once. The chain uses TRBV6-6 and TRBJ2-1; 12 nucleotides agree with TRBD2. Germline loops: CDR1 MNHNY, CDR2 SVGAGI (reference sequence). The CDR3 runs 16 residues. Unmatched junction bases numbered 6, after V lost 9 bases and J lost 0 bases. The DNA of the CDR3 is TGTGCCAGTACTAGCGGGGGGTCTCGCTCCTACAATGAGCAGTTCTTC. This codes for CASTSGGSRSYNEQFF.

This chain links TRBV7-9 with TRBJ2-4; 9 nucleotides match TRBD1. J lost 7 bases, V lost 5 bases, and 21 bases had no gene match. This CDR3 has 19 amino acids. The germline CDR1 and CDR2 sequences are SEHNR and FQNEAQ (reference sequence). CDR3 in amino acids: CASSTPRKARDRVRNIQYF. CDR3 DNA sequence: TGTGCCAGCAGCACCCCAAGGAAAGCACGGGACAGGGTTAGGAACATTCAGTACTTC. The full variable domain, its missing parts supplied by reference TRBV7-9 and TRBJ2-4, is DTGVSQNPRHKITKRGQNVTFRCDPISEHNRLYWYRQTLGQGPEFLTYFQNEAQLEKSRLLSDRFSAERPKGSFSTLEIQRTEQGDSAMYLCASSTPRKARDRVRNIQYFGAGTRLSVL.

The chain uses TRBV9 and TRBJ1-5; D is ambiguous. The CDR3 length is 13 residues. V was cut by 1 base and J by 4 bases, with 6 bases left in between. Germline V gene data show CDR1 as SGDLS and CDR2 as YYNGEE. CDR3 DNA: TGTGCCAGCAGCGTACTCGAGAATCAGCCCCAGCATTTT. Protein: CASSVLENQPQHF.

This rearrangement joins TRBV12-5 to TRBJ1-3, with D possibly TRBD1 on 6 matching bases. The V end was cut by 4 bases, the J end by 2 bases, with 9 bases between. CDR3 size: 14 residues. CDR1 is LGHNT and CDR2 is FRNRAP in the germline V gene. CDR3 amino acids: CASGSGQTGNTIYF. The DNA of the CDR3 is TGTGCTAGTGGTTCTGGACAGACTGGAAACACCATATATTTT.

The chain joins TRBV4-1 to TRBJ1-1; 7 bases fit TRBD1. V trimming: 2 bases; J trimming: 3 bases; junction bases outside the gene matches: 6. The CDR3 is 15 residues long. CDR1 is MGHRA, CDR2 YSYEKL, per germline. The CDR3 region has the DNA TGCGCCAGCAGCCAACCCGTAGGGGGCTACACTGAAGCTTTCTTT. Protein product: CASSQPVGGYTEAFF.

The rearrangement uses TRBV5-6 and TRBJ2-1; a possible D gene is TRBD1 (6 bases). CDR1 is SGHDT, CDR2 YYEEEE, per germline. The V and J ends lost 7 bases and 0 bases respectively, with 14 bases between them. CDR3 size: 15 residues. CDR3 DNA sequence: TGTGCCAGCGACGCAGGGGCGAGCTCCTACAATGAGCAGTTCTTC. Residues: CASDAGASSYNEQFF.

This clone came up a few times. The V call is TRBV27, the J call TRBJ1-5; perhaps TRBD1 as D (6 bases). V gave up 8 bases and J gave up 0 bases, with 11 bases separating them. The CDR3 is 14 residues long. Germline CDR1 MNHEY, CDR2 SMNVEV (reference sequence). This CDR3 is CASADRYSNQPQHF. The CDR3 coding sequence is TGTGCCAGCGCCGACAGGTATAGCAATCAGCCCCAGCATTTT.

The genes are TRBV11-2 and TRBJ1-1; D gene uncertain. CDR1 and CDR2 (germline): SGHAT, FQNNGV. The CDR3 is made up of 13 amino acids. Trimming removed 0 bases from V and 4 bases from J, with 6 bases in between. CDR3 nucleotides: TGTGCCAGCAGCTTAGATTTGCGCACTGAAGCTTTCTTT. It translates to CASSLDLRTEAFF.

This clone was counted once. CDR3: CASRGAGEKLFF. In nucleotides, the CDR3 is TGTGCCAGCAGGGGCGCGGGTGAAAAACTGTTTTTT. The chain uses TRBV3-1 (or the pseudogene TRBV3-2) and TRBJ1-4; D remains ambiguous. V lost 6 bases and J lost 7, with 9 bases in between. The CDR3 runs 12 residues. The V gene's germline CDR1 is LGHDT and CDR2 YNNKEL (reference sequence).

The V gene is TRBV5-4, the J gene TRBJ2-1; 7 bases agree with TRBD1. Germline V lookup: CDR1 SGHNT, CDR2 YYREEE (reference sequence). The V and J ends lost 4 bases and 4 bases, in that order; junction bases with no gene match: 8. The CDR3 totals 15 residues. In nucleotides, the CDR3 is TGTGCCAGCAGCACCACCGGGACAGATTACAATGAGCAGTTCTTC. The encoded protein is CASSTTGTDYNEQFF.

The J gene is TRBJ1-1, the V gene TRBV29-1, with 8 bases identical to TRBD1. CDR3 length: 15 amino acids. CDR1 is SQVTM and CDR2 is ANQGSEA in the germline V gene. J lost 4 bases, V lost 4 bases, and 11 bases had no gene match. The CDR3 DNA is TGCAGCGTTGCATCCGGGACAGGAAGGCGCACTGAAGCTTTCTTT. It specifies CSVASGTGRRTEAFF. Full variable domain (remainder filled in from reference TRBV29-1 and TRBJ1-1): SAVISQKPSRDICQRGTSLTIQCQVDSQVTMMFWYRQQPGQSLTLIATANQGSEATYESGFVIDKFPISRPNLTFSTLTVSNMSPEDSSIYLCSVASGTGRRTEAFFGQGTRLTVV.

The CDR3 DNA follows: TGTGCCAGCAGTTACTCAAGCGTCTCCTACAATGAGCAGTTCTTC. It is translated as CASSYSSVSYNEQFF. The chain couples TRBV6-5 to TRBJ2-1; D is uncertain. The CDR3 runs to 15 residues. Trimming cost V 0 bases and J 0 bases, with 6 bases left between them. CDR1 and CDR2 from the germline V gene are MNHEY and SVGAGI.

This chain uses TRBV18 with TRBJ1-2; D might be TRBD1 (5 bases). Germline values: CDR1 KGHSH, CDR2 LQKENI. This CDR3 region has 14 residues. V was cut by 2 bases and J by 6 bases, with 13 bases left in between. The CDR3, as DNA: TGTGCCAGCTCACCATGGGGGGAGGTTGATGGCTACACCTTC. It is translated as CASSPWGEVDGYTF.

This rearrangement joins TRBV5-4 to TRBJ2-5; 11 bases map to TRBD2. Unmatched junction bases numbered 4, after V lost 2 bases and J lost 1 base. There are 16 residues in the CDR3. Germline V gene lookup returns CDR1 SGHNT and CDR2 YYREEE (reference sequence). Written as DNA, the CDR3 is TGTGCCAGCAGCTTTTGGCTAGCGGGGGGCCAAGAGACCCAGTACTTC. It is translated as CASSFWLAGGQETQYF.

The J gene is TRBJ2-5, the V gene TRBV7-3, with TRBD1 matching 9 bases. V gave up 5 bases and J gave up 5 bases; unmatched junction bases: 12. Germline CDR1 SGHTA, CDR2 FQGTGA. The CDR3 runs 16 residues. CDR3 sequence (DNA): TGTGCCAGCAGCCCCCACCCGGGACAGGGTATGGAGACCCAGTACTTC. This gives the protein CASSPHPGQGMETQYF.

The chain employs TRBV7-2 and TRBJ2-7; tentative D call: TRBD1 (5 bases). The CDR3 covers 16 residues. The germline V gene encodes CDR1 SGHTA and CDR2 FQGNSA. V shed 1 base and J shed 6 bases, with 19 bases lying between them. In nucleotides, the CDR3 is TGTGCCAGCAGCTTAGTGCCCGGGCAGGGTCCTTCCGAGCAGTACTTC. It encodes CASSLVPGQGPSEQYF.